This note documents a single T cell receptor beta chain sequence. Antigen: not known. This sample was included in a study of PD-1 blockade in classical Hodgkin lymphoma. Study observations and caveats: Newly diagnosed patients and complete responders had comparable diversity at baseline. The drivers behind the repertoire differences, possibly disease activity or prior therapy, remain undefined.

Each of the patients experienced relapse following autologous stem cell transplantation, and their brentuximab vedotin exposure differed. Germline V gene data show CDR1 as MGHRA and CDR2 as YSYEKL. The CDR3 loop spans 16 amino acids. The V end lost 0 bases, the J end lost 0 bases, and 9 bases lay between the germline ends. The method was immunoSEQ multiplex PCR; TCRdb's version includes in-frame clones alone and lacks a portion of them. The table shows about 58,000 clones, with 85% to 95% occurring only once. This chain connects TRBV4-1 to TRBJ2-1; D may be TRBD1 (6 bases). This clonotype originated in a human donor with classical Hodgkin lymphoma. The sample was peripheral blood mononuclear cells (PBMCs), taken before the second cycle of nivolumab. CDR3 sequence: CASSQETGSSYNEQFF. The CDR3 nucleotides read TGCGCCAGCAGCCAAGAAACAGGGAGCTCCTACAATGAGCAGTTCTTC.